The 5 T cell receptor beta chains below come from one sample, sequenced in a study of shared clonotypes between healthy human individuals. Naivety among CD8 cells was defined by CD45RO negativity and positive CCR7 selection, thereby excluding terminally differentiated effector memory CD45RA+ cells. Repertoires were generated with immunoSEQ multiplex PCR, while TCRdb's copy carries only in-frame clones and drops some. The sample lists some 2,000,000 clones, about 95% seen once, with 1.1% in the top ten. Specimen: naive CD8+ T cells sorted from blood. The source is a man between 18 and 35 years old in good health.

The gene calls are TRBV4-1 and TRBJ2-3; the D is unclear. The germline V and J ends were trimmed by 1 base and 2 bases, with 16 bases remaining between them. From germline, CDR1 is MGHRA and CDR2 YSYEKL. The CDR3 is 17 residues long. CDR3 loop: CASSQVLDLSYTDTQYF. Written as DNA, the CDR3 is TGCGCCAGCAGCCAAGTTCTGGACCTGAGTTACACAGATACGCAGTATTTT.

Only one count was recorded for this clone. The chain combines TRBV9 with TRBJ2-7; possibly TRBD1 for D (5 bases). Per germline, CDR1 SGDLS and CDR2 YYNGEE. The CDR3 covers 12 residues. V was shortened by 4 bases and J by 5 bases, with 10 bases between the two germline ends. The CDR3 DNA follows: TGTGCCAGCAGCCCAGGGTTCAACGAGCAGTACTTC. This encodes CASSPGFNEQYF.

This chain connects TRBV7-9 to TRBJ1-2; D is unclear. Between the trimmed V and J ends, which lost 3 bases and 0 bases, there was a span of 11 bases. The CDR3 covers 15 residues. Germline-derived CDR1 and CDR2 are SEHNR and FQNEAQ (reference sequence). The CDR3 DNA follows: TGTGCCAGCAGCTTCGACCCAACATCTAACTATGGCTACACCTTC. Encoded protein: CASSFDPTSNYGYTF.

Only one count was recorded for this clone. The CDR3 loop reads CASTLTGTIQETQYF. The CDR3 DNA reads TGTGCCAGCACCCTAACCGGGACTATCCAAGAGACCCAGTACTTC. The V call is TRBV2, the J call TRBJ2-5; 7 nucleotides agree with TRBD2. The J segment lost 1 base and the V segment lost 7 bases, leaving 9 bases of the junction unmatched. The germline V gene encodes CDR1 SNHLY and CDR2 FYNNEI. The CDR3 is 15 residues long.

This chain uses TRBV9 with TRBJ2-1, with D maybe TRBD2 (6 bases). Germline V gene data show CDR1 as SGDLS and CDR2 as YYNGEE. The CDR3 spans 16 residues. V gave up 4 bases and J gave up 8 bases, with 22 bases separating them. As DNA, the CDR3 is TGTGCCAGCAGCCCCTCGGGGGAGGTGAGCATCGATGAGCAGTTCTTC. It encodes CASSPSGEVSIDEQFF.